This TCR beta chain was sequenced during a study of CD8+ T cells in alopecia areata (dated by TCRdb to the late 2010s). For the wider study: The treated patients took part in an open-label pilot trial in which moderate-to-severe alopecia areata was treated with oral tofacitinib at 5 to 10 mg twice daily. Tofacitinib was given for 6 to 18 months, followed by 6 months of follow-up off drug to assess delayed response and recurrence. To study T cell clonal expansion in alopecia areata, the researchers applied high-throughput TCRbeta sequencing to both the C3H/HeJ mouse model and human patients. Patients on tofacitinib were biopsied at baseline and after 4 and 24 weeks of treatment, and several of the patients also had a later scalp biopsy. TCRbeta CDR3 regions were amplified by immunoSEQ multiplex PCR using 35 Vbeta forward and 13 Jbeta reverse primers. Scalp clonality was compared across normal scalp (n=4), patchy alopecia areata scalp (n=8), and alopecia totalis/universalis scalp (n=8). Human TCRbeta sequencing covered scalp tissue and sorted CD4+ and CD8+ peripheral blood T cells from patchy and totalis/universalis alopecia areata patients and healthy controls. RNA came from the PAXgene miRNA kit for fixed scalp, the miRNeasy kit for PBMCs, and the RNeasy kit for mouse skin. Disease severity in treated patients was measured with the SALT score, which quantifies the percentage of affected scalp surface area. Here is what the overall study found, with its caveats: With tofacitinib, both scalp clonality and the number of expanded CD8+ clones among the top 100 scalp clones went down significantly. Because the treated cohort was small and had just a single nonresponder, larger studies are needed to establish links between baseline CD8+ expansion and response. Many expanded lesional clones persisted in scalp and blood during tofacitinib treatment, which may partly explain relapse after stopping treatment. Shared TCR sequences between patients were less evident than in mice, which may be partly attributable to HLA diversity in the patient population. Resident alphabeta T cells in normal human skin are also sequenced, complicating scalp TCR repertoire analysis, unlike mouse skin dominated by gammadelta T cells. Compared with normal scalp, lesional scalp had higher clonality and more expanded CD8+ clones, particularly in alopecia totalis/universalis, a pattern that suggests antigenic drive.

The CDR3 goes from the cysteine to the phenylalanine over 22 residues. The kept DNA is CDR3 alone, 66 bases in frame from the first base. The germline ends are 36 bases apart after V is trimmed by 2 bases and J by 5 bases. Concerning this clone itself: No antigen is known for it. No base quality values were provided; no much bigger clone lies one nucleotide off.

The time point label of this sample denotes: around 4 weeks on oral tofacitinib. Per the publication, the treatment or condition label means: oral pan-JAK inhibitor, 5-10 mg twice daily. Lesional scalp punch biopsies and peripheral blood were obtained from alopecia areata patients. PBMCs were separated by density centrifugation and stained for CD3, CD4 and CD8, after which CD4+ and CD8+ T cells were sorted on a FACSAria. Library prep was done by the immunoSEQ multiplex PCR assay. For TCR sequencing, RNA was extracted from every sample and reverse transcribed into cDNA to serve as template. First-strand cDNA was synthesized with SuperScript III using a 2:1 mix of oligo-dT and random hexamers. A synthetic immune receptor repertoire was used to assess amplification bias, and residual bias was removed computationally. The original pipeline was this. Raw reads were preprocessed to remove errors, and CDR3 was defined by IMGT conventions from the conserved cysteine to phenylalanine. To get clonality, Shannon entropy was normalized by log2 of the number of productive unique TCRs and the result was subtracted from 1. CD4 or CD8 identity of scalp clones was inferred by cross-referencing scalp TCRbeta sequences with sorted blood CD4 and CD8 repertoires. Not all clones reach the TCRdb copy of this immuneACCESS table, which keeps in-frame sequences only. Checked studies attribute under half of the gap to unresolved V genes and leave the rest unexplained. V, J and clone size are taken as reported in that table, and D and trimming were inferred from the DNA itself. The sample data list about 190,000 clones, and around 60% of these were observed just once. The biggest ten clones account for 0.65% to 0.7% of the sample.

The material sequenced was CD4+ T cells sorted from blood, taken at week 4, from a patient treated with tofacitinib. The sequence came from a human donor with alopecia areata. The rearranged chain carries TRBV23-1 and TRBJ2-5, with TRBD1 as a weak D call on 7 bases. TRBV23-1 carries the ORF label, with uncertain function. The CDR3 reads CASSQLRCSGDRVTPRRETQYF. The bases are TGCGCCAGCAGTCAACTCCGTTGTTCGGGAGACAGGGTAACCCCCCGGAGGGAGACCCAGTACTTC.